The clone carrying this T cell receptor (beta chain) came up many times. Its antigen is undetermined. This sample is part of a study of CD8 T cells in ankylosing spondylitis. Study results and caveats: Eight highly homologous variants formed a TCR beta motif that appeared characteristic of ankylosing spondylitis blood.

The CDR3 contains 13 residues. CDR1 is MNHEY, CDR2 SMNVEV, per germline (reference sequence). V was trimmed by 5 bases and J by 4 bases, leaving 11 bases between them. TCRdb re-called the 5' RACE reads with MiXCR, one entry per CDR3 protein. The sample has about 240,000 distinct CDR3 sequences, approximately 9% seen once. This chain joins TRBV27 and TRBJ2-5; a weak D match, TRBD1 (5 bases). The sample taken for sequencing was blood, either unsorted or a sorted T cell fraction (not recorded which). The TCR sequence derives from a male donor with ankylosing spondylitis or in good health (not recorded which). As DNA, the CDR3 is TGTGCCAGCAGTCCGCAGGGAAGAGAGACCCAGTACTTC. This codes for CASSPQGRETQYF.